Shown below are 26 T cell receptor beta chains from a single sample sequenced in a study of HIV-infected patients and healthy controls. Alpha and beta constant-region primers primed reverse transcription of around 500 ng RNA. Using multiplexing indices, alpha and beta chain libraries were generated apart by chain-specific third strand synthesis. From the 5' RACE reads, TCRdb called clonotypes with MiXCR, one entry per CDR3 protein. The sample contains some 20,000 distinct CDR3 sequences, 8.5% to 9.5% of which appear only once. Whole blood was used without fractionation, so all unsorted peripheral T cells were included. The sample taken for sequencing was blood. Every receptor here comes from an adult in good health.

This clonotype was detected a few times. The J gene is TRBJ1-1, the V gene TRBV25-1, with TRBD1 as a possible D gene (5 bases). Germline CDR1 is MGHDK and CDR2 is SYGVNS. The CDR3 runs to 11 residues. With 2 bases removed from V and 13 bases from J, the gap between germline ends came to 11 bases. The DNA of the CDR3 is TGTGCCAGCAGTGAAGCAGGGTACGGTTTCTTT. Protein sequence: CASSEAGYGFF. The variable domain in full, completed from reference TRBV25-1 and TRBJ1-1, reads EADIYQTPRYLVIGTGKKITLECSQTMGHDKMYWYQQDPGMELHLIHYSYGVNSTEKGDLSSESTVSRIRTEHFPLTLESARPSHTSQYLCASSEAGYGFFGQGTRLTVV.

Many counts were recorded for this clonotype. The chain uses TRBV6-5 and TRBJ2-7; D unclear. Trimming stripped 2 bases from V and 0 bases from J, with 11 bases between. This CDR3 spans 15 amino acids. CDR1 is MNHEY and CDR2 is SVGAGI in the germline V gene. Here the CDR3 reads CASSYISTNSYEQYF. In DNA, the CDR3 is TGTGCCAGCAGTTACATATCTACCAACTCCTACGAGCAGTACTTC.

This clonotype is judged medium-sized. V usage is TRBV20-1 and J usage is TRBJ2-5; tentative D call: TRBD2 (6 bases). V was shortened by 0 bases and J by 2 bases, with 10 bases between the two germline ends. This CDR3 spans 14 amino acids. Germline V gene data show CDR1 as DFQATT and CDR2 as SNEGSKA (reference sequence). This CDR3 reads CSARDGGVQETQYF. The CDR3 nucleotides are TGCAGTGCTAGAGATGGCGGGGTTCAAGAGACCCAGTACTTC.

V usage is TRBV6-5 and J usage is TRBJ2-2; D possibly corresponds to TRBD1 (6 bases). Looked up from germline, CDR1 is MNHEY and CDR2 is SVGAGI. V lost 2 bases, J lost 5 bases, and 12 bases lay in between. The CDR3 runs 15 residues. CDR3 coding DNA: TGTGCCAGCAGTTACGGGACATTCTTTACCGGGGAGCTGTTTTTT. It is translated as CASSYGTFFTGELFF.

In this sample, this clonotype turned up many times. The rearrangement joins TRBV20-1 to TRBJ1-1; 10 positions match TRBD1. The CDR3 is 13 amino acids. Germline V gene sequence: CDR1 DFQATT, CDR2 SNEGSKA (reference sequence). V dropped 3 bases and J dropped 6; count of bases not matched to a gene: 4. CDR3 residues: CSARTGGVSEAFF. CDR3 bases: TGCAGTGCTAGGACAGGGGGCGTATCTGAAGCTTTCTTT.

Many counts were recorded for this clonotype. This chain uses TRBV27 with TRBJ2-6; D gene unclear. V lost 5 bases and J lost 0, with 8 bases in between. Germline V CDR1 and CDR2: MNHEY, SMNVEV (reference sequence). CDR3 length: 15 residues. The CDR3 loop reads CASSNEFSGANVLTF. The CDR3, as DNA: TGTGCCAGCAGTAATGAGTTCTCTGGGGCCAACGTCCTGACTTTC. Supplemented by reference TRBV27 and TRBJ2-6, the full variable domain reads EAQVTQNPRYLITVTGKKLTVTCSQNMNHEYMSWYRQDPGLGLRQIYYSMNVEVTDKGDVPEGYKVSRKEKRNFPLILESPSPNQTSLYFCASSNEFSGANVLTFGAGSRLTVL.

A word on this clonotype: A read error may be the cause here, since a much bigger clone is one base away. This chain uses TRBV11-2 with TRBJ2-1, with 12 positions matching TRBD2. The CDR3 runs 13 residues. The V and J ends lost 0 bases and 13 bases, in that order; junction bases with no gene match: 1. The V gene's germline CDR1 is SGHAT and CDR2 FQNNGV. The CDR3 region is CASSLELAGGQFF. CDR3 DNA sequence: TGTGCCAGCAGCTTAGAACTAGCGGGAGGCCAGTTCTTC.

In its sample, this clonotype ranks as medium-sized. For the CDR3, the DNA is TGTGCCAGTAGTGCCCCGGATCTCTTATTCGGAGCTTTCTTT. Amino acid sequence: CASSAPDLLFGAFF. This rearrangement joins TRBV19 to TRBJ1-1; D not resolved. Germline loops: CDR1 LNHDA, CDR2 SQIVND (reference sequence). The CDR3 loop spans 14 amino acids. V dropped 5 bases and J dropped 10 bases, with 20 bases sitting between them.

This clonotype was seen ten or more times. This sequence joins TRBV12-3 or TRBV12-4 and TRBJ2-1; D gene uncertain. This CDR3 contains 13 residues. V was cut by 1 base and J by 7 bases, with 8 bases left in between. CDR3 in DNA: TGTGCCAGCAGTTTAGTCATAGGAAATGAGCAGTTCTTC. Translation: CASSLVIGNEQFF.

This clonotype showed up many times. The V and J genes are TRBV7-9 and TRBJ2-7; the D call may be TRBD1 or TRBD2 (5 bases each). This CDR3 region has 16 residues. Trimming shortened V by 5 bases and J by 0 bases, and 17 bases separated the two germline ends. The germline gives CDR1 SEHNR, CDR2 FQNEAQ (reference sequence). CDR3 loop: CASSGAGTDRSYEQYF. DNA for the CDR3: TGTGCCAGCAGCGGGGCAGGGACGGATCGCTCCTACGAGCAGTACTTC. The whole variable domain, remainder taken from reference TRBV7-9 and TRBJ2-7, is DTGVSQNPRHKITKRGQNVTFRCDPISEHNRLYWYRQTLGQGPEFLTYFQNEAQLEKSRLLSDRFSAERPKGSFSTLEIQRTEQGDSAMYLCASSGAGTDRSYEQYFGPGTRLTVT.

A few counts support this clonotype. The chain uses TRBV5-8 and TRBJ1-1, with no clear D. Trimming took 4 bases from V and 0 from J, leaving 7 bases between them. CDR3 length: 13 amino acids. Germline V lookup: CDR1 SGHTS, CDR2 YDEGEE. The chain's CDR3 is CASSLAVNTEAFF. The DNA for the CDR3 is TGTGCCAGCAGCCTAGCCGTGAACACTGAAGCTTTCTTT.

There are many counts of this clonotype. The gene calls are TRBV6-1 and TRBJ2-3; 15 bases agree with TRBD2. The CDR3 loop spans 16 amino acids. V lost 7 bases and J lost 4; bases outside the gene matches: 6. Germline CDR1 MNHNS, CDR2 SASEGT. This chain's CDR3 is CASTRTSGRVADTQYF. The CDR3 DNA follows: TGTGCCAGCACCAGGACTAGCGGGAGGGTGGCAGATACGCAGTATTTT.

This clonotype occurred a few times. The CDR3 is CASTASSYNSPLHF. The CDR3 coding sequence is TGTGCCAGCACCGCGAGCTCCTATAATTCACCCCTCCACTTT. The chain links TRBV2 to TRBJ1-6; D not certain. Trimming removed 7 bases from V and 0 bases from J, with 7 bases in between. The germline gives CDR1 SNHLY, CDR2 FYNNEI. CDR3 size: 14 residues.

By share, this clonotype counts as medium-sized. This chain joins TRBV5-1 and TRBJ2-7, with D possibly called TRBD1 or TRBD2 (5 bases each). CDR1 is SGHRS, CDR2 YFSETQ, per germline. There are 12 residues in the CDR3. Trimming stripped 4 bases from V and 9 bases from J, with 14 bases between. The CDR3 loop is CASSGTGSGQYF. The CDR3 bases are TGCGCCAGCAGCGGGACCGGGTCGGGGCAGTACTTC.

The chain joins TRBV3-1 to TRBJ2-4, with a possible D match to TRBD2 (6 bases). The V end lost 3 bases, the J end lost 3 bases, and 12 bases lay between the germline ends. This CDR3 region has 15 residues. Germline-derived CDR1 and CDR2 are LGHDT and YNNKEL (reference sequence). The CDR3 loop reads CASSQELTSKNIQYF. CDR3 in DNA: TGTGCCAGCAGCCAGGAACTGACTAGCAAAAACATTCAGTACTTC.

This clonotype occurred many times. The rearrangement links TRBV28 to TRBJ2-7, with 8 bases matching TRBD2. V lost 5 bases and J lost 6; bases outside the gene matches: 15. The CDR3 has 16 residues. Per germline, CDR1 MDHEN and CDR2 SYDVKM. The CDR3 protein is CASSAPSGGSGREQYF. The CDR3 DNA reads TGTGCCAGCAGTGCACCCAGCGGGGGCTCCGGTCGCGAGCAGTACTTC.

This rearrangement joins TRBV5-1 to TRBJ1-1; maybe TRBD1 (5 bases). The CDR3 has 16 amino acids. Trimming cost V 2 bases and J 5 bases, with 19 bases left between them. Germline CDR1 reads SGHRS; CDR2 reads YFSETQ. The CDR3 bases are TGCGCCAGCAGCTTCCTCAGTCCAGGGACTCGGACTGAAGCTTTCTTT. Protein product: CASSFLSPGTRTEAFF.

Ten or more counts support this clonotype. V gene TRBV20-1 combines with J gene TRBJ2-2; D perhaps matches TRBD2 (6 bases). The CDR3 covers 15 residues. Trimming pared 3 bases from V and 1 base from J, leaving 12 bases between. Per germline, CDR1 DFQATT and CDR2 SNEGSKA (reference sequence). The CDR3 DNA reads as TGCAGTGCTAGGGCCGGGAGCCTGAACACCGGGGAGCTGTTTTTT. Amino acids: CSARAGSLNTGELFF.

This clonotype was seen ten or more times. The gene calls are TRBV19 and TRBJ2-7; D not resolved. The ends were cut back, 9 bases at V and 1 base at J, with 13 bases in the middle. This CDR3 contains 13 residues. Per germline, CDR1 LNHDA and CDR2 SQIVND (reference sequence). CDR3 nucleotides: TGTGCCAGCCCTTTAAAAAGGTCCTACGAGCAGTACTTC. Translation gives CASPLKRSYEQYF.

This clonotype was observed many times. This chain connects TRBV28 to TRBJ2-1, with D possibly being TRBD1 (7 bases). The CDR3 has 16 amino acids. V gave up 7 bases and J gave up 7 bases, with 23 bases separating them. Germline V lookup: CDR1 MDHEN, CDR2 SYDVKM. The DNA for the CDR3 is TGTGCCAGCACCCTCATCGCAGGGGGAGGAAATAATGAGCAGTTCTTC. Amino acids: CASTLIAGGGNNEQFF. Full variable domain (missing parts from reference TRBV28 and TRBJ2-1): DVKVTQSSRYLVKRTGEKVFLECVQDMDHENMFWYRQDPGLGLRLIYFSYDVKMKEKGDIPEGYSVSREKKERFSLILESASTNQTSMYLCASTLIAGGGNNEQFFGPGTRLTVL.

This chain connects TRBV21-1 to TRBJ2-1; the table assigns TRBD2, which was not confirmed against the DNA. TRBV21-1 constitutes a pseudogene. The CDR3 length is 20 residues. The CDR3 nucleotides are TGTGCCAGCAGCCCCGGAGGGACTAGCGGGAGACGGGGCCTTTGGACTGAGCAGTTCTTC. Residues: CASSPGGTSGRRGLWTEQFF.

This clonotype was counted ten times or more. This rearrangement joins TRBV29-1 to TRBJ2-1; 10 nucleotides match TRBD1. The CDR3 spans 13 residues. Trimming took 6 bases from V and 6 from J; bases not matched to a gene: 5. CDR1 SQVTM and CDR2 ANQGSEA come from the germline V gene. CDR3 in amino acids: CSVDRTGGNEQFF. The DNA of the CDR3 is TGCAGCGTCGATCGGACAGGGGGCAATGAGCAGTTCTTC.

This clonotype was seen many times. V and J are TRBV14 and TRBJ1-6; D is uncertain. CDR3 length: 13 residues. Germline CDR1 is SGHDN and CDR2 is FVKESK. V was cut by 5 bases and J by 3 bases, with 5 bases left in between. The CDR3 coding sequence is TGTGCCAGCAGCACCAACTATAATTCACCCCTCCACTTT. Its translation is CASSTNYNSPLHF.

By share, this clonotype ranks as medium-sized (0.01 to 0.1%). The CDR3 nucleotides are TGTGCCAGCAGTCCGGGGACTAGCGGGAGGTCGAGCTCCTACGAGCAGTACTTC. Its protein is CASSPGTSGRSSSYEQYF. The V and J genes are TRBV27 and TRBJ2-7, with 15 positions matching TRBD2. V gave up 5 bases and J gave up 0 bases; unmatched junction bases: 8. The germline V gene has CDR1 MNHEY and CDR2 SMNVEV (reference sequence). CDR3 length: 18 residues.

Only a few counts were recorded for this clonotype. At one of its ends the junction is not consistent with the germline gene, which may arise from a read error. J is TRBJ2-3 and V is TRBV20-1, with 8 bases matching TRBD2. The CDR3 spans 17 residues. The V gene's germline CDR1 is DFQATT and CDR2 SNEGSKA (reference sequence). Written as DNA, the CDR3 is TGCAGTCCTAGTCTTCAAGCGGGAGCAGGAGGCACAGATACGCAGTATTTT. Translating gives CSPSLQAGAGGTDTQYF.

Ten or more counts support this clonotype. This rearrangement joins TRBV5-1 to TRBJ1-6; D might be TRBD1 (5 bases). From germline, CDR1 is SGHRS and CDR2 YFSETQ. Between the trimmed V and J ends, which lost 5 bases and 8 bases, there was a span of 11 bases. This CDR3 comprises 13 residues. The CDR3, as DNA: TGCGCCAGCAGAGCCGGGACGGATTCACCCCTCCACTTT. It yields the protein CASRAGTDSPLHF.